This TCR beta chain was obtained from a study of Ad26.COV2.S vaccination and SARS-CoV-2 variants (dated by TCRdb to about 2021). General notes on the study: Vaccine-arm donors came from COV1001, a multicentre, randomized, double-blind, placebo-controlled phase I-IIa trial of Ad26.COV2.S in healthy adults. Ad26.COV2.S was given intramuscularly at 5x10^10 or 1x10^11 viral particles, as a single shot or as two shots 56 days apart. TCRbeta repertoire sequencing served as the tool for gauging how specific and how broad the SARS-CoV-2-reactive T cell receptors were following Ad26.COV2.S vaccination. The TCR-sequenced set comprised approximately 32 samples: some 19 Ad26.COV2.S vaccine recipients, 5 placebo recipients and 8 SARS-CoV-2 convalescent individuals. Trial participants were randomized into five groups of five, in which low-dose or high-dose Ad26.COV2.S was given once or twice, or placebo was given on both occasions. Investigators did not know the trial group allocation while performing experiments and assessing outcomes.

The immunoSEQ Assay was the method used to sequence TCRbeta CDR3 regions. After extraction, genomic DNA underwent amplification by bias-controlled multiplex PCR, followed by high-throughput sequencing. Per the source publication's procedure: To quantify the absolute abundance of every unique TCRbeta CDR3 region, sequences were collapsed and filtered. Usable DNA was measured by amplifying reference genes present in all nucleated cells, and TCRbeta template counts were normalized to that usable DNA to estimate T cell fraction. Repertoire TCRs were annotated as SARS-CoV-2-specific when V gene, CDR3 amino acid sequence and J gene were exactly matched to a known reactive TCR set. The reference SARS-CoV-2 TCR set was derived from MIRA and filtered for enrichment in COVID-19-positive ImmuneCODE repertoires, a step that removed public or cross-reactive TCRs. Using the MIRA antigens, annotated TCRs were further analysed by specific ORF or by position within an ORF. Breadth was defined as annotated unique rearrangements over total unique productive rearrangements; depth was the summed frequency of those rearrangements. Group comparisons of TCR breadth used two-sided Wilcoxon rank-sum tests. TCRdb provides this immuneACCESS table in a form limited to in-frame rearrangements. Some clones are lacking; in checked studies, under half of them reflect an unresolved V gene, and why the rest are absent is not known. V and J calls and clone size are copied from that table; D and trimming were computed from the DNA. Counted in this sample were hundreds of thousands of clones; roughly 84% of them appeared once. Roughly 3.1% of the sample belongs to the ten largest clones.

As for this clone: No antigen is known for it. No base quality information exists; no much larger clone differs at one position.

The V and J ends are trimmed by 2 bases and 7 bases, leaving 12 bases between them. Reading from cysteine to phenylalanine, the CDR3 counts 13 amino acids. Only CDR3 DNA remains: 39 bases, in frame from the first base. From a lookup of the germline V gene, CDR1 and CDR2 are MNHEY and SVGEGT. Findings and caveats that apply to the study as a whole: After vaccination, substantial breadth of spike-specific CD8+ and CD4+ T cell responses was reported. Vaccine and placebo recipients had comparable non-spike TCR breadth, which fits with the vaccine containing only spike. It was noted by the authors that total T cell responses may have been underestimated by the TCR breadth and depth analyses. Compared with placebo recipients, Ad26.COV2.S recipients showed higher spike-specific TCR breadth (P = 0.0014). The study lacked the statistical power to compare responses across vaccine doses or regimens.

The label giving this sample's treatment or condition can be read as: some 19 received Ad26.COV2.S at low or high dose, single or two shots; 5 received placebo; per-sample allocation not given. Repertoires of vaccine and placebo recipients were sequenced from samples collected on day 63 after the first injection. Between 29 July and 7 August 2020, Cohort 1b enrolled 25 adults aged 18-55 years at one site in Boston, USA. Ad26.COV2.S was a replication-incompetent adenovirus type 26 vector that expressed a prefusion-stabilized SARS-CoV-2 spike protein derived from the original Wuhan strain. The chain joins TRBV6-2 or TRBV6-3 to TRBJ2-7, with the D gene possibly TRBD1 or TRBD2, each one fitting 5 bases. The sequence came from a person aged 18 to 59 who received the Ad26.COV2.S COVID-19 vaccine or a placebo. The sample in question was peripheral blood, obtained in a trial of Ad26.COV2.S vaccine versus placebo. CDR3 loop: CASSYLGGREQYF. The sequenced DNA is TGTGCCAGCAGTTACCTTGGGGGTCGGGAGCAGTACTTC.